A selection of T cell receptor beta chains follows, all from one sample in a study of neurological immune-mediated disorders. TCRdb itself ran the 5' RACE reads through MiXCR, one entry per CDR3 protein. The sample yields some 49,000 distinct CDR3 sequences, under 15% seen once. Material: PBMCs. These receptors came from a male donor with HTLV-1-associated myelopathy (HAM/TSP). The CDR3 runs from the conserved cysteine through the conserved F or W. A D gene is named only where the DNA matches it firmly. The listing skips clone size in some rows; elsewhere it reads once, few, many or a size class.

clone_size	v_call	j_call	d_call	cdr3_aa	cdr3_nt
many	TRBV20-1	TRBJ1-2	NA	CSASDRKRYGYTF	TGCAGTGCTAGCGACAGAAAACGCTATGGCTACACCTTC
many	TRBV29-1	TRBJ1-3	NA	CSVNTPRGRDTIYF	TGCAGCGTGAATACACCCAGGGGCAGGGACACCATATATTTT
many	TRBV20-1	TRBJ1-1	NA	CSVPAAQKNTEAFF	TGCAGTGTCCCCGCTGCGCAAAAGAACACTGAAGCTTTCTTT
many	TRBV6-5	TRBJ1-6	NA	CASSYSISRVLGSPLHF	TGTGCCAGCAGTTACTCGATTTCCAGGGTGTTAGGGTCACCCCTCCACTTT
many	TRBV20-1	TRBJ2-5	TRBD2	CSTERGGWQETQYF	TGCAGTACCGAGCGGGGGGGCTGGCAAGAGACCCAGTACTTC
many	TRBV6-2/TRBV6-3	TRBJ2-1	NA	CASQERGGAVNEQFF	TGTGCCAGCCAAGAAAGGGGGGGGGCGGTCAATGAGCAGTTCTTC
many	TRBV5-1	TRBJ1-2	NA	CASSPRTATSGYTF	TGCGCCAGCAGCCCAAGGACAGCGACTAGTGGCTACACCTTC
many	TRBV5-1	TRBJ1-1	NA	CASSLQGPNTEAFF	TGCGCCAGCAGCTTGCAGGGTCCGAACACTGAAGCTTTCTTT
many	TRBV5-1	TRBJ1-1	NA	CASSADTGRETEAFF	TGCGCCAGCAGCGCGGACACAGGGAGAGAAACTGAAGCTTTCTTT
many	TRBV20-1	TRBJ1-4	NA	CSASRATNEKLFF	TGCAGTGCTAGTAGGGCGACTAATGAAAAACTGTTTTTT
many	TRBV4-3	TRBJ1-4	TRBD1	CASSDGTGLAANEKLFF	TGCGCCAGCAGCGACGGGACAGGCCTTGCCGCCAATGAAAAACTGTTTTTT
many	TRBV5-1	TRBJ2-3	NA	CASSLFTKSTDTQYF	TGCGCCAGCAGCTTGTTTACGAAGAGCACAGATACGCAGTATTTT
many	TRBV28	TRBJ1-1	TRBD1	CASTLNRGSSEAFF	TGTGCCAGCACCCTAAACAGGGGCTCATCTGAAGCTTTCTTT
many	TRBV3-1	TRBJ2-7	NA	CASSQGGEAVREQYF	TGTGCCAGCAGCCAAGGAGGGGAGGCAGTCCGGGAGCAGTACTTC
many	TRBV12-3/TRBV12-4	TRBJ1-4	NA	CASSFEGFATNEKLFF	TGTGCCAGCAGTTTCGAGGGGTTTGCAACTAATGAAAAACTGTTTTTT
many	TRBV25-1	TRBJ2-5	TRBD1	CASRQTGGKETQYF	TGTGCCAGCAGGCAAACAGGGGGCAAAGAGACCCAGTACTTC
few	TRBV5-1	TRBJ2-3	TRBD1	CASSLGRTGGNTDTQYF	TGCGCCAGCAGCTTGGGAAGGACAGGGGGAAACACAGATACGCAGTATTTT
many	TRBV30	TRBJ1-5	NA	CAWSTKGGNQPQHF	TGTGCCTGGAGTACCAAAGGGGGGAATCAGCCCCAGCATTTT
many	TRBV20-1	TRBJ2-3	TRBD1	CSAYRGNTDTQYF	TGCAGTGCATACAGGGGGAACACAGATACGCAGTATTTT
NA	TRBV13	TRBJ2-5	NA	CASSFYICSATKTSGETQYF	NA
many	TRBV15	TRBJ2-7	TRBD1	CATSREARGSGGKQYF	TGTGCCACCAGCAGAGAAGCGAGGGGGTCAGGGGGCAAGCAGTACTTC
many	TRBV5-1	TRBJ2-3	NA	CASMGAVGTDTQYF	TGCGCCAGCATGGGGGCGGTCGGCACAGATACGCAGTATTTT
many	TRBV25-1	TRBJ2-1	NA	CASSDHRTPWGYNEQFF	TGTGCCAGCAGTGACCACCGAACACCCTGGGGTTACAATGAGCAGTTCTTC
many	TRBV14	TRBJ2-7	TRBD2	CASSQDGTSGYREQYF	TGTGCCAGCAGCCAAGACGGGACTAGCGGGTATAGAGAGCAGTACTTC